The 32 T cell receptor beta chains presented below share a single source sample, sequenced in a study of identical twins. TCRdb re-called the 5' RACE reads through MiXCR, storing one row per CDR3 protein. The sample contains more than 400,000 distinct CDR3 sequences, over 12% of which appear only once. This sample was also put to use in a study of yellow fever vaccine responses in identical twins.

The sample comprised CD4+ T cells sorted from blood. All receptors derive from a woman in her late teens or twenties in good health.

This clonotype has ten or more counts. This chain links TRBV12-3 or TRBV12-4 with TRBJ1-2; no clear D gene. Trimming left V 4 bases short and J 2 bases short, with 2 bases between. The CDR3 runs to 11 residues. CDR3 loop: CASSSNYGYTF. CDR3 nucleotide sequence: TGTGCCAGCAGTTCCAACTATGGCTACACCTTC.

In this sample, this clonotype turned up a few times. The genes are TRBV12-3 or TRBV12-4 and TRBJ2-5; 9 bases are a match to TRBD1. The CDR3 length is 14 residues. With 5 bases clipped from V and 5 bases from J, the junction kept 6 bases outside the gene matches. CDR3 region: CASSTWTGVETQYF. The CDR3 DNA reads as TGTGCCAGCAGTACCTGGACAGGGGTGGAGACCCAGTACTTC.

This chain links TRBV25-1 with TRBJ2-6, with D hard to call. Germline loops: CDR1 MGHDK, CDR2 SYGVNS. CDR3 length: 16 residues. V dropped 4 bases and J dropped 0 bases, with 10 bases sitting between them. CDR3 protein: CASSGSPHSGANVLTF. As DNA, the CDR3 is TGTGCCAGCAGTGGGTCCCCCCACTCTGGGGCCAACGTCCTGACTTTC. Together with reference TRBV25-1 and TRBJ2-6, the CDR3 gives the full variable domain: EADIYQTPRYLVIGTGKKITLECSQTMGHDKMYWYQQDPGMELHLIHYSYGVNSTEKGDLSSESTVSRIRTEHFPLTLESARPSHTSQYLCASSGSPHSGANVLTFGAGSRLTVL.

This CDR3 reads CASILQGAATEAFF. The CDR3 DNA reads TGTGCCAGCATTCTACAGGGGGCGGCAACTGAAGCTTTCTTT. The chain recombines TRBV5-6 with TRBJ1-1, with 9 bases that match TRBD1. CDR1 and CDR2 from the germline V gene are SGHDT and YYEEEE. The CDR3 is 14 residues long. The ends lost 6 bases at V and 5 bases at J; junction bases unmatched: 8. Full variable domain (outside the CDR3, taken from reference TRBV5-6 and TRBJ1-1): DAGVTQSPTHLIKTRGQQVTLRCSPKSGHDTVSWYQQALGQGPQFIFQYYEEEERQRGNFPDRFSGHQFPNYSSELNVNALLLGDSALYLCASILQGAATEAFFGQGTRLTVV.

In nucleotides, the CDR3 is TGCAGTGCTGTTAAAGCGGGAGCCTACGAGCAGTACTTC. Its protein product is CSAVKAGAYEQYF. The rearrangement joins TRBV20-1 to TRBJ2-7; 8 bases are a match to TRBD2. The CDR3 is 13 amino acids. The germline V gene encodes CDR1 DFQATT and CDR2 SNEGSKA (reference sequence). The V segment lost 5 bases and the J segment 2 bases; nucleotides outside the gene matches: 5.

In this sample, this clonotype turned up a few times. The chain uses TRBV6-2 or TRBV6-3 and TRBJ1-5; TRBD1 is a possible D gene (5 bases). The ends were cut back, 7 bases at V and 12 bases at J, with 16 bases in the middle. Germline CDR1 reads MNHEY; CDR2 reads SVGEGT. The CDR3 contains 12 residues. The CDR3 DNA is TGTGCCAGCACAACCCCTGCGGGGGTCCAGCATTTT. Encoded protein: CASTTPAGVQHF.

The chain links TRBV7-3 to TRBJ2-3; TRBD2 aligns across 7 bases. The trim removed 1 base at V and 1 base at J, leaving 8 bases unmatched. The length of the CDR3 is 17 residues. Germline-derived CDR1 and CDR2 are SGHTA and FQGTGA. Here the CDR3 DNA reads TGTGCCAGCAGCTTAAGATCCCCGGGAGGTGGCACAGATACGCAGTATTTT. Translated: CASSLRSPGGGTDTQYF.

CDR3 amino acids: CASGLGAYNEQFF. DNA of the CDR3: TGCGCCAGCGGCCTAGGGGCCTACAATGAGCAGTTCTTC. The rearrangement joins TRBV5-1 to TRBJ2-1; TRBD1 is a possible D gene (5 bases). Germline CDR1 and CDR2: SGHRS and YFSETQ. Trimming pared 7 bases from V and 2 bases from J, leaving 10 bases between. The CDR3 extends over 13 amino acids.

The rearrangement uses TRBV14 and TRBJ2-1; 7 bases match TRBD2. Germline lookup yields CDR1 SGHDN and CDR2 FVKESK. V shed 1 base and J 7 bases; nucleotides not matched to a gene: 4. This CDR3 spans 14 amino acids. CDR3 coding DNA: TGTGCCAGCAGCCAAGCGGGAGGCTCTAATGAGCAGTTCTTC. Translated, it gives CASSQAGGSNEQFF.

V gene TRBV5-1 combines with J gene TRBJ2-2; D ambiguous. The CDR3 runs to 16 residues. The germline V and J ends were trimmed by 0 bases and 5 bases, with 14 bases remaining between them. CDR1 and CDR2 (germline): SGHRS, YFSETQ. The CDR3 DNA reads as TGCGCCAGCAGCTTGGACTCCCTAGGTGGAACCGGGGAGCTGTTTTTT. It codes for CASSLDSLGGTGELFF. The full variable domain, with the rest looked up from reference TRBV5-1 and TRBJ2-2, is KAGVTQTPRYLIKTRGQQVTLSCSPISGHRSVSWYQQTPGQGLQFLFEYFSETQRNKGNFPGRFSGRQFSNSRSEMNVSTLELGDSALYLCASSLDSLGGTGELFFGEGSRLTVL.

This clonotype has just a few counts. The rearrangement links TRBV4-2 to TRBJ2-1, with 7 bases fitting TRBD2. Germline trimming cut 0 bases from V and 6 bases from J; bases unmatched to any gene: 5. Germline CDR1 and CDR2: LGHNA and YNFKEQ. The CDR3 is 15 residues long. The CDR3: CASSQDGLVGNEQFF. CDR3 coding DNA: TGTGCCAGCAGCCAAGATGGACTAGTGGGCAATGAGCAGTTCTTC.

Ten or more counts support this clonotype. The genes are TRBV12-3 or TRBV12-4 and TRBJ1-1; TRBD1 aligns across 7 bases. J was trimmed by 2 bases and V by 6 bases; bases with no gene match: 6. This CDR3 contains 14 residues. CDR3 residues: CASRPGQRNTEAFF. In DNA form, the CDR3 reads TGTGCCAGCAGGCCGGGACAGCGAAACACTGAAGCTTTCTTT.

The CDR3 spells CASSPPRGGSDTQYF. CDR3 DNA: TGCGCCAGCAGCCCCCCCCGGGGAGGGTCAGATACGCAGTATTTT. The gene calls are TRBV4-1 and TRBJ2-3; 7 nucleotides agree with TRBD2. Germline-derived CDR1 and CDR2 are MGHRA and YSYEKL. CDR3 length: 15 residues. The junction had 8 bases not matched to a gene; V was cut back by 4 bases and J by 4 bases.

This clonotype has ten or more counts. The CDR3 DNA sequence: TGTGCCAGCAGCTTTAGTCCGAACACTGAAGCTTTCTTT. Amino acid sequence: CASSFSPNTEAFF. The chain combines TRBV7-9 with TRBJ1-1; D is unclear. Germline CDR1 and CDR2: SEHNR and FQNEAQ (reference sequence). The V and J ends lost 3 bases and 1 base respectively, with 6 bases between them. This CDR3 has 13 amino acids.

This clonotype was observed a few times. J is TRBJ1-2 and V is TRBV6-5; 7 bases are a match to TRBD1. This CDR3 contains 16 residues. After removal of 0 bases from V and 3 bases from J, the junction contained 7 bases not matched to a gene. Germline assignment: CDR1 MNHEY and CDR2 SVGAGI. The CDR3 region has the DNA TGTGCCAGCAGTTACTCGCAGGGGGTGCGTGACTATGGCTACACCTTC. Protein product: CASSYSQGVRDYGYTF.

Comment on this clonotype: A read error may account for a junction end that differs from germline. The chain is built from TRBV12-3 or TRBV12-4 and TRBJ2-2; tentative D call: TRBD1 (6 bases). The CDR3 covers 16 residues. This CDR3 reads CASSWKRQENTGEQFF. The CDR3 coding sequence is TGTGCCAGCAGTTGGAAAAGACAGGAGAACACCGGGGAGCAGTTTTTT.

The V and J genes are TRBV10-3 and TRBJ1-1; 7 nucleotides match TRBD1. The CDR3 spans 16 residues. The V gene's germline CDR1 is ENHRY and CDR2 SYGVKD. Trimming removed 10 bases from V and 4 bases from J; junction bases left unmatched: 18. This chain's CDR3 is CATIRAHLEGATEAFF. CDR3 sequence (DNA): TGTGCCACCATTAGAGCCCACCTAGAGGGGGCCACTGAAGCTTTCTTT.

The chain recombines TRBV12-3 or TRBV12-4 with TRBJ2-5, with 16 positions matching TRBD2. With V trimmed by 5 bases and J by 5 bases, 11 bases remained unmatched. CDR3 size: 18 residues. CDR3 coding DNA: TGTGCCAGCAGTCCTGGGACTAGCGGGAGGGGCAGTTGGGAGACCCAGTACTTC. Its translation is CASSPGTSGRGSWETQYF.

The rearrangement joins TRBV19 to TRBJ2-5; D is unclear. Germline assignment: CDR1 LNHDA and CDR2 SQIVND (reference sequence). With 3 bases removed from V and 2 bases from J, the gap between germline ends came to 7 bases. The CDR3 runs to 13 residues. The CDR3, as DNA: TGTGCCAGTAGTATTCAAGGGCAAGAGACCCAGTACTTC. The encoded protein is CASSIQGQETQYF.

In this sample, this clonotype turned up a few times. This sequence joins TRBV7-8 and TRBJ2-7, with 8 nucleotides matching TRBD1. The CDR3 has 15 residues. Germline lookup yields CDR1 SGHVS and CDR2 FQNEAQ. V lost 4 bases and J lost 0; bases outside the gene matches: 5. The CDR3 bases are TGTGCCAGCAGCTCAACAGGGGGTAGCTCCTACGAGCAGTACGTC. It codes for CASSSTGGSSYEQYV.

This clonotype has just a few counts. The V gene is TRBV7-9, the J gene TRBJ1-3; D possibly corresponds to TRBD1 (5 bases). Germline V gives CDR1 SEHNR, CDR2 FQNEAQ (reference sequence). The V and J ends lost 5 bases and 1 base respectively, with 12 bases between them. This CDR3 contains 15 residues. The CDR3 protein is CASSQVDKSGNTIYF. The CDR3 DNA sequence: TGTGCCAGCAGCCAAGTGGACAAGTCTGGAAACACCATATATTTT.

The chain employs TRBV2 and TRBJ2-1; TRBD2 agrees at 14 bases. Unmatched junction bases numbered 4, after V lost 0 bases and J lost 6 bases. Germline values: CDR1 SNHLY, CDR2 FYNNEI. The CDR3 totals 17 residues. CDR3: CASSEALGTSGGNEQFF. CDR3 coding DNA: TGTGCCAGCAGTGAAGCGCTTGGGACTAGCGGGGGCAATGAGCAGTTCTTC.

In its sample, this clonotype was seen a few times. The chain carries TRBV6-5 and TRBJ2-7; TRBD2 might be the D (6 bases). The CDR3 consists of 18 residues. Trimming stripped 0 bases from V and 2 bases from J, with 20 bases between. Germline loops: CDR1 MNHEY, CDR2 SVGAGI. The CDR3 DNA is TGTGCCAGCAGTTACTCGAAGGGTAGGGTTAGCGGAACCTACGAGCAGTACTTC. Protein sequence: CASSYSKGRVSGTYEQYF.

The rearrangement links TRBV11-1 to TRBJ1-1; D is perhaps TRBD1 (6 bases). This CDR3 comprises 14 residues. Germline CDR1 reads SGHAT; CDR2 reads FQDESV (reference sequence). The V end was cut by 2 bases, the J end by 2 bases, with 9 bases between. The CDR3 coding sequence is TGTGCCAGCAGCTTACGCAGGGGTAACACTGAAGCTTTCTTT. It specifies CASSLRRGNTEAFF.

In its sample, this clonotype was seen many times. The chain links TRBV7-2 to TRBJ1-5; D may be TRBD1 (5 bases). This CDR3 comprises 14 residues. The germline V and J ends were trimmed by 5 bases and 0 bases, with 8 bases remaining between them. Per the germline V gene, CDR1 is SGHTA and CDR2 is FQGNSA. For the CDR3, the DNA is TGTGCCAGCAGCACAGACAGTAGCAATCAGCCCCAGCATTTT. Its translation is CASSTDSSNQPQHF.

This clonotype was observed a few times. The CDR3 DNA follows: TGCAGTGCTAGGAAACTACAGGGCTATAATTCACCCCTCCACTTT. Translated, it gives CSARKLQGYNSPLHF. V and J are TRBV20-1 and TRBJ1-6; a weak D match, TRBD1 (6 bases). The CDR3 is 15 residues long. The V gene's germline CDR1 is DFQATT and CDR2 SNEGSKA (reference sequence). The V and J ends lost 3 bases and 3 bases respectively, with 12 bases between them.

In this sample, this clonotype turned up a few times. The chain carries TRBV10-3 and TRBJ1-2; D is unclear. The V gene lost 0 bases and the J gene lost 5 bases, with 4 bases spanning the gap. CDR3 length equals 12 residues. In germline, CDR1 is ENHRY, CDR2 SYGVKD. As DNA, the CDR3 is TGTGCCATCAGTGAGTCCGTGTATGGCTACACCTTC. It encodes CAISESVYGYTF.

CDR3 in amino acids: CASSYGAGTVEETQYF. DNA of the CDR3: TGTGCCAGCAGTTACGGGGCGGGAACAGTGGAAGAGACCCAGTACTTC. This rearrangement joins TRBV6-5 to TRBJ2-5; D is perhaps TRBD2 (6 bases). The CDR3 sequence is 16 residues long. Germline V gene sequence: CDR1 MNHEY, CDR2 SVGAGI. With 2 bases removed from V and 3 bases from J, the gap between germline ends came to 16 bases.

This clonotype has a handful of counts. This sequence joins TRBV5-1 and TRBJ2-3; 8 positions agree with TRBD2. This CDR3 comprises 18 residues. CDR1 is SGHRS, CDR2 YFSETQ, per germline. Trimming cost V 3 bases and J 2 bases; bases outside gene matches: 14. The CDR3 DNA follows: TGCGCCAGCAGCTGGGGGGTAACTAGCGGCCCCTCCACAGATACGCAGTATTTT. Its protein is CASSWGVTSGPSTDTQYF.

This clonotype was detected many times. This chain uses TRBV3-1 with TRBJ1-4; TRBD1 might be the D (5 bases). The CDR3 is made up of 16 amino acids. Trimming removed 6 bases from V and 0 bases from J, with 14 bases in between. CDR1 LGHDT and CDR2 YNNKEL come from the germline V gene (reference sequence). In DNA, the CDR3 is TGTGCCAGCAGGCCTCGGGGGACCGCAACTAATGAAAAACTGTTTTTT. It yields the protein CASRPRGTATNEKLFF.

This clonotype was seen a few times. This sequence joins TRBV7-3 and TRBJ1-1; 9 bases are a match to TRBD1. Per the germline V gene, CDR1 is SGHTA and CDR2 is FQGTGA. CDR3 length equals 15 residues. After removal of 5 bases from V and 1 base from J, the junction contained 5 bases not matched to a gene. The CDR3 bases are TGTGCCAGCAGCAGTGGACAGGGGAGGAACACTGAAGCTTTCTTT. Translated: CASSSGQGRNTEAFF.

The V gene is TRBV10-3, the J gene TRBJ2-1, with D possibly being TRBD1 or TRBD2 (5 bases each). Between the trimmed V and J ends, which lost 0 bases and 1 base, there was a span of 10 bases. The germline V gene has CDR1 ENHRY and CDR2 SYGVKD. The CDR3 is made up of 16 amino acids. Written as DNA, the CDR3 is TGTGCCATCAGTGAGTCCCAGGGACGGTCCTACAATGAGCAGTTCTTC. It encodes CAISESQGRSYNEQFF.